This T cell receptor (beta chain) was sequenced in a study of human T cells and chemical hapten exposure. The CDR3 has 15 amino acids. CDR1 is KGHSH, CDR2 LQKENI, per germline. V lost 0 bases to trimming and J lost 7 bases, with 15 bases between them. This sample's time point: patch test 1, 2 weeks after DPC sensitization. Described treatment: therapeutic diphenylcyclopropenone sensitization with weekly scalp DPC. TCRdb ran MiXCR on the RACE reads and lists one entry per CDR3 protein. Of approximately 100,000 distinct CDR3 sequences in the sample, approximately 11% are singletons; the top ten hold roughly 3.3%.

The source of this sequence is a woman aged 40 to 50 with alopecia areata. Some clones in this sample may be carry-over from other donors' samples. J is TRBJ2-5 and V is TRBV18, with D possibly being TRBD1 (5 bases). The sequences come from whole blood, collected in connection with sensitization to the hapten diphenylcyclopropenone (DPC). The CDR3 here is CASSPPTGPRGTQYF. CDR3 in DNA: TGTGCCAGCTCACCACCTACAGGCCCTAGGGGGACCCAGTACTTC. The entire variable domain, with the rest obtained from reference TRBV18 and TRBJ2-5, is as follows: NAGVMQNPRHLVRRRGQEARLRCSPMKGHSHVYWYRQLPEEGLKFMVYLQKENIIDESGMPKERFSAEFPKEGPSILRIQQVVRGDSAAYFCASSPPTGPRGTQYFGPGTRLLVL.